What follows are 27 T cell receptor beta chains derived from one specimen sequenced in a study of blood T cell repertoires in COVID-19. The data were produced by immunoSEQ multiplex PCR, yet TCRdb's version contains in-frame clones alone and is incomplete. The sample includes more than 200,000 clones, around nine tenths of them seen just once. The sequencing input was PBMCs or T cells enriched from blood (not recorded which). These TCRs come from a man aged 25 to 45 in a cohort exposed to, infected with or recovered from COVID-19 (not recorded which).

The chain recombines TRBV19 with TRBJ2-1; maybe TRBD2 (6 bases). Germline V gene data show CDR1 as LNHDA and CDR2 as SQIVND (reference sequence). The CDR3 has 14 residues. The V end lost 6 bases, the J end lost 5 bases, and 14 bases lay between the germline ends. CDR3 protein: CASRSLANNNEQFF. DNA for the CDR3: TGTGCCAGTAGGAGTCTAGCGAATAACAATGAGCAGTTCTTC.

The chain uses TRBV28 and TRBJ2-1; 15 bases agree with TRBD2. This CDR3 region has 21 residues. Germline V gives CDR1 MDHEN, CDR2 SYDVKM. V gave up 1 base and J gave up 2 bases; unmatched junction bases: 12. CDR3 bases: TGTGCCAGCAGTTTATACCCACCGGGACTAGCGGGAGGAAGGACCTACAATGAGCAGTTCTTC. Translated: CASSLYPPGLAGGRTYNEQFF.

The chain is built from TRBV7-2 and TRBJ2-3; TRBD2 matches 9 bases. This CDR3 is built from 15 residues. J gave up 4 bases and V 10 bases, and 12 bases lay outside the gene matches. Germline V gene lookup returns CDR1 SGHTA and CDR2 FQGNSA. The CDR3 spells CATRREGSRADTQYF. CDR3 nucleotide sequence: TGTGCCACGCGGCGGGAGGGATCTCGGGCAGATACGCAGTATTTT. Based on the CDR3 plus reference TRBV7-2 and TRBJ2-3, the full variable domain is GAGVSQSPSNKVTEKGKDVELRCDPISGHTALYWYRQSLGQGLEFLIYFQGNSAPDKSGLPSDRFSAERTGGSVSTLTIQRTQQEDSAVYLCATRREGSRADTQYFGPGTRLTVL.

The V call is TRBV27, the J call TRBJ2-7, with TRBD1 matching 8 bases. Unmatched junction bases numbered 7, after V lost 5 bases and J lost 1 base. There are 15 residues in the CDR3. Germline CDR1 and CDR2: MNHEY and SMNVEV (reference sequence). CDR3 loop: CASSERTGMSYEQYF. In DNA, the CDR3 is TGTGCCAGCAGTGAAAGGACAGGGATGTCCTACGAGCAGTACTTC.

The chain uses TRBV6-5 and TRBJ2-7, with TRBD1 matching over 8 bases. Germline CDR1 and CDR2: MNHEY and SVGAGI. The CDR3 runs 15 residues. The junction had 10 bases not matched to a gene; V was cut back by 6 bases and J by 3 bases. The chain's CDR3 is CASSKPGQVIYEQYF. DNA of the CDR3: TGTGCCAGCAGCAAACCGGGACAGGTTATCTACGAGCAGTACTTC.

The CDR3: CASSLRAGTLSYEQYF. The CDR3, as DNA: TGTGCCAGCAGTTTGCGCGCCGGGACACTTTCCTACGAGCAGTACTTC. The chain employs TRBV27 and TRBJ2-7; tentatively, D is TRBD1 (6 bases). CDR3 length: 16 amino acids. The V gene's germline CDR1 is MNHEY and CDR2 SMNVEV (reference sequence). Between the trimmed V and J ends, which lost 3 bases and 1 base, there was a span of 16 bases.

The V call is TRBV5-4, the J call TRBJ1-6; TRBD1 aligns across 9 bases. The CDR3 covers 15 residues. CDR1 and CDR2 (germline): SGHNT, YYREEE (reference sequence). V was clipped by 4 bases and J by 10 bases; unmatched bases: 9. The CDR3 loop is CASSPSDRGRSPLHF. The CDR3 nucleotides read TGTGCCAGCAGCCCTTCGGACAGGGGTAGATCACCCCTCCACTTT.

This clone was seen at least ten times. This chain joins TRBV5-1 and TRBJ1-1, with TRBD1 matching 9 bases. J gave up 4 bases and V 7 bases, and 5 bases lay outside the gene matches. The CDR3 runs 13 residues. Germline CDR1 is SGHRS and CDR2 is YFSETQ. The CDR3 is CASGQGSLTEAFF. The CDR3 DNA sequence: TGCGCCAGCGGACAGGGGAGTCTCACTGAAGCTTTCTTT.

The CDR3 here is CASSIVLGQPNQPQHF. The CDR3 region has the DNA TGTGCCAGTAGTATCGTCTTGGGACAGCCCAATCAGCCCCAGCATTTT. This rearrangement joins TRBV19 to TRBJ1-5, with 7 bases that match TRBD1. The CDR3 covers 16 residues. With 3 bases clipped from V and 3 bases from J, the junction kept 8 bases outside the gene matches. Germline V gene sequence: CDR1 LNHDA, CDR2 SQIVND (reference sequence).

This clone was found a few times. CDR3 nucleotides: TGTGCCACTCTCAATTCGGGGTGGGCTAATGAAAAACTGTTTTTT. This gives the protein CATLNSGWANEKLFF. This chain links TRBV6-5 with TRBJ1-4, with unresolved D. Germline assignment: CDR1 MNHEY and CDR2 SVGAGI. This CDR3 region has 15 residues. V gave up 10 bases and J gave up 3 bases, with 18 bases separating them.

The rearrangement links TRBV28 to TRBJ1-5; no clear D gene. CDR1 MDHEN and CDR2 SYDVKM come from the germline V gene. Trimming stripped 5 bases from V and 2 bases from J, with 13 bases between. The CDR3 has 15 amino acids. The CDR3 coding sequence is TGTGCCAGCAGTCCGACCTCCGAGGGCAATCAGCCCCAGCATTTT. Translating gives CASSPTSEGNQPQHF.

The chain links TRBV29-1 to TRBJ2-1; 8 bases agree with TRBD2. V was clipped by 1 base and J by 2 bases; unmatched bases: 10. In germline, CDR1 is SQVTM, CDR2 ANQGSEA. There are 17 residues in the CDR3. The CDR3 nucleotides are TGCAGCGTTGAAGGGGCGCTCCCGGGACTAGCCTACAATGAGCAGTTCTTC. This gives the protein CSVEGALPGLAYNEQFF.

J is TRBJ2-5 and V is TRBV5-1; possible D gene TRBD2, 6 bases. The V gene's germline CDR1 is SGHRS and CDR2 YFSETQ. Trimming cost V 3 bases and J 5 bases, with 11 bases left between them. This CDR3 spans 13 amino acids. CDR3 amino acids: CASSSSEVETQYF. Written as DNA, the CDR3 is TGCGCCAGCAGCTCTAGCGAGGTGGAGACCCAGTACTTC.

The V gene is TRBV5-1, the J gene TRBJ2-5; D not resolved. The CDR3 covers 13 residues. The V end was cut by 4 bases, the J end by 5 bases, with 12 bases between. Germline V lookup: CDR1 SGHRS, CDR2 YFSETQ. The CDR3 DNA follows: TGCGCCAGCAGCCCTCTCTCACTGGAGACCCAGTACTTC. It codes for CASSPLSLETQYF.

The J gene is TRBJ1-1, the V gene TRBV7-9; weak D call: TRBD1 (5 bases). The V and J ends lost 8 bases and 4 bases respectively, with 20 bases between them. The CDR3 contains 15 residues. Germline V lookup: CDR1 SEHNR, CDR2 FQNEAQ (reference sequence). CDR3 protein: CASRQGTGEVTEAFF. CDR3 DNA: TGTGCCAGCCGACAAGGGACGGGGGAGGTCACTGAAGCTTTCTTT.

This clone was counted a few times. The chain recombines TRBV9 with TRBJ2-7; 9 bases fit TRBD2. This CDR3 is 16 amino acids long. Per the germline V gene, CDR1 is SGDLS and CDR2 is YYNGEE. The V gene end was trimmed by 0 bases and the J gene end by 5 bases; junction bases not matched to a gene: 9. The CDR3 coding sequence is TGTGCCAGCAGCGTAGAAGCGGGGGGCGGTATCGACGAGCAGTACTTC. Translating it yields CASSVEAGGGIDEQYF.

The chain joins TRBV20-1 to TRBJ2-2, with a possible D match to TRBD2 (5 bases). Germline V CDR1 and CDR2: DFQATT, SNEGSKA (reference sequence). The CDR3 extends over 11 amino acids. Trimming cost V 5 bases and J 6 bases, with 7 bases left between them. The CDR3 DNA follows: TGCAGTGCTTCGAGGGCCGGGGAGCTGTTTTTT. Protein: CSASRAGELFF.

Remarks on this clone: The same CDR3 is also encoded by other DNA sequences in this sample. The chain carries TRBV3-1 (or the pseudogene TRBV3-2) and TRBJ1-5; D call uncertain. The germline V gene encodes CDR1 LGHDT and CDR2 YNNKEL (reference sequence). Between the trimmed V and J ends, which lost 1 base and 2 bases, there was a span of 9 bases. This CDR3 is 15 amino acids long. The CDR3, as DNA: TGTGCCAGCAGCCAAGGCGGTGGTGGCAATCAGCCCCAGCATTTT. It yields the protein CASSQGGGGNQPQHF.

This sequence joins TRBV5-1 and TRBJ2-3, with 10 bases matching TRBD1. J lost 6 bases, V lost 2 bases, and 6 bases had no gene match. This CDR3 region has 15 residues. Per the germline V gene, CDR1 is SGHRS and CDR2 is YFSETQ. CDR3 protein: CASSLETGGMDTQYF. The CDR3 DNA sequence: TGCGCCAGCAGCTTAGAGACAGGGGGCATGGATACGCAGTATTTT.

The chain links TRBV21-1 to TRBJ1-5; the D segment call TRBD1 is taken from the table without a DNA check. TRBV21-1 is a pseudogene. The CDR3 covers 16 residues. CDR3 in amino acids: CASRAGQGYSNQPQHF. CDR3 DNA sequence: TGTGCCAGCAGGGCGGGACAGGGGTATAGCAATCAGCCCCAGCATTTT.

This clone was seen once. The chain joins TRBV7-9 to TRBJ1-2; perhaps TRBD1 as D (6 bases). V lost 5 bases to trimming and J lost 3 bases, with 16 bases between them. Germline V gives CDR1 SEHNR, CDR2 FQNEAQ (reference sequence). This CDR3 comprises 15 residues. CDR3 DNA sequence: TGTGCCAGCAGCGGATACAGGGTGGGGGACTATGGCTACACCTTC. Protein: CASSGYRVGDYGYTF.

The gene calls are TRBV19 and TRBJ2-7; D ambiguous. The CDR3 runs to 12 residues. Germline assignment: CDR1 LNHDA and CDR2 SQIVND (reference sequence). V lost 5 bases and J 6 bases, leaving 11 bases between the germline ends. The CDR3 sequence: CASSHNPGEQYF. DNA of the CDR3: TGTGCCAGTAGTCATAACCCCGGCGAGCAGTACTTC. The full variable domain, rest sourced from reference TRBV19 and TRBJ2-7, is DGGITQSPKYLFRKEGQNVTLSCEQNLNHDAMYWYRQDPGQGLRLIYYSQIVNDFQKGDIAEGYSVSREKKESFPLTVTSAQKNPTAFYLCASSHNPGEQYFGPGTRLTVT.

This rearrangement joins TRBV2 to TRBJ2-3; 8 bases are shared with TRBD2. Per germline, CDR1 SNHLY and CDR2 FYNNEI. CDR3 length: 15 amino acids. The junction had 11 bases not matched to a gene; V was cut back by 11 bases and J by 1 base. The CDR3 loop reads CAHTGGAKGTDTQYF. Written as DNA, the CDR3 is TGTGCCCACACCGGGGGGGCAAAGGGCACAGATACGCAGTATTTT.

This clone was seen ten or more times. The chain joins TRBV7-3 to TRBJ1-1; D gene unclear. V was trimmed by 0 bases and J by 3 bases, leaving 5 bases between them. This CDR3 has 13 amino acids. Germline CDR1 reads SGHTA; CDR2 reads FQGTGA. This chain's CDR3 is CASSLTPDTEAFF. The CDR3 region has the DNA TGTGCCAGCAGCTTAACCCCGGACACTGAAGCTTTCTTT. Full variable domain (outside the CDR3, taken from reference TRBV7-3 and TRBJ1-1): GAGVSQTPSNKVTEKGKYVELRCDPISGHTALYWYRQSLGQGPEFLIYFQGTGAADDSGLPNDRFFAVRPEGSVSTLKIQRTERGDSAVYLCASSLTPDTEAFFGQGTRLTVV.

The chain is built from TRBV27 and TRBJ2-2; possibly TRBD1 for D (5 bases). The length of the CDR3 is 17 residues. V was trimmed by 2 bases and J by 2 bases, leaving 15 bases between them. CDR1 is MNHEY and CDR2 is SMNVEV in the germline V gene (reference sequence). The CDR3 coding sequence is TGTGCCAGCAGTTTACTGCAGGGATCCGGTAACACCGGGGAGCTGTTTTTT. The encoded protein is CASSLLQGSGNTGELFF.

This chain joins TRBV28 and TRBJ2-5, with D possibly being TRBD1 (5 bases). The germline V gene encodes CDR1 MDHEN and CDR2 SYDVKM. V was cut by 4 bases and J by 5 bases, with 11 bases left in between. This CDR3 region has 13 residues. The CDR3 DNA is TGTGCCAGCAGTTCCGACAGCGTCGAGACCCAGTACTTC. This gives the protein CASSSDSVETQYF.

In this sample, this clone turned up once. The V gene is TRBV9, the J gene TRBJ2-1; tentative D call: TRBD1 (6 bases). The V gene's germline CDR1 is SGDLS and CDR2 YYNGEE. V lost 3 bases, J lost 2 bases, and 12 bases lay in between. CDR3 length: 15 residues. Here the CDR3 reads CASSAGHLPYNEQFF. CDR3 coding DNA: TGTGCCAGCAGCGCGGGACACTTGCCCTACAATGAGCAGTTCTTC.